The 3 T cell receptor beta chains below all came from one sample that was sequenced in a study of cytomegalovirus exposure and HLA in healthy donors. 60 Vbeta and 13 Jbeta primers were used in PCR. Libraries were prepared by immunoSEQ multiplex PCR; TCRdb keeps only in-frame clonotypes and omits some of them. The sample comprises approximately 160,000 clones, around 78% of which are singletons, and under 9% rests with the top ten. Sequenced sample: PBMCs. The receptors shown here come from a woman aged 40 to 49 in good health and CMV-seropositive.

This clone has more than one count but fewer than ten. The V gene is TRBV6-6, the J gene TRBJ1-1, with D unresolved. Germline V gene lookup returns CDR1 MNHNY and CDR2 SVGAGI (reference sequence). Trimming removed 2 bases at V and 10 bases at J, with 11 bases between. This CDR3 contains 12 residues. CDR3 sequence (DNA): TGTGCCAGCAGTTACGTTCGCGAGAGAGCTTTCTTT. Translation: CASSYVRERAFF.

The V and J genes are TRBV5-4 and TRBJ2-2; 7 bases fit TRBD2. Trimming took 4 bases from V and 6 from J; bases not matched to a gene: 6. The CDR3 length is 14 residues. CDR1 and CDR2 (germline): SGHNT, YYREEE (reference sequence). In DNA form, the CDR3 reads TGTGCCAGCAGCCCAGGGACTAAATCCGGGGAGCTGTTTTTT. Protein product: CASSPGTKSGELFF.

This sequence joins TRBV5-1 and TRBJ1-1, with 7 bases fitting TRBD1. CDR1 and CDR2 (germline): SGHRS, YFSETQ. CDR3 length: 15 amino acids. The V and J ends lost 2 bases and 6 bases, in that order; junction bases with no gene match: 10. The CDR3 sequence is CASSLTDRVHAEAFF. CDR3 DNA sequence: TGCGCCAGCAGCTTAACAGACAGGGTCCACGCTGAAGCTTTCTTT.